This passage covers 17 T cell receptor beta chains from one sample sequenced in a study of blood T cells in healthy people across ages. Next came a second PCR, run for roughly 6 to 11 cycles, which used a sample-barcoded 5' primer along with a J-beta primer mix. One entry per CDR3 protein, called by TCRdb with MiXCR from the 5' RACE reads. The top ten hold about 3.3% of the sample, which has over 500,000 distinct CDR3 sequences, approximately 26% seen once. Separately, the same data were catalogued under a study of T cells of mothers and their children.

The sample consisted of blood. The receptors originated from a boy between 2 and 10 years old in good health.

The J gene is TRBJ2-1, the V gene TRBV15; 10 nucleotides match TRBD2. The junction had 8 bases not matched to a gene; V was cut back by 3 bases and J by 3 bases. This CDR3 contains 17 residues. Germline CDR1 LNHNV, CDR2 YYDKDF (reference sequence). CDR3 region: CATSRDLAGEDYNEQFF. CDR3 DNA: TGTGCCACCAGCAGGGACCTAGCGGGAGAAGACTACAATGAGCAGTTCTTC. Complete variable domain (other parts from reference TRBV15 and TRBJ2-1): DAMVIQNPRYQVTQFGKPVTLSCSQTLNHNVMYWYQQKSSQAPKLLFHYYDKDFNNEADTPDNFQSRRPNTSFCFLDIRSPGLGDTAMYLCATSRDLAGEDYNEQFFGPGTRLTVL.

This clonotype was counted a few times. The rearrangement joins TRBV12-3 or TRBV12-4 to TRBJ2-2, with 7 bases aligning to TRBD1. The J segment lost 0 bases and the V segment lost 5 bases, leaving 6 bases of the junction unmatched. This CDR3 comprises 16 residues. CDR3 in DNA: TGTGCCAGCAGTATCAGACAGGGAGCGAACACCGGGGAGCTGTTTTTT. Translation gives CASSIRQGANTGELFF.

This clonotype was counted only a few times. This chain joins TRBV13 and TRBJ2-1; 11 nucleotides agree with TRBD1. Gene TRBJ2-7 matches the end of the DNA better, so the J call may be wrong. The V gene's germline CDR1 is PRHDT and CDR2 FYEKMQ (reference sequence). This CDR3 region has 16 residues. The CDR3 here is CASSRERTGGKYEQYF. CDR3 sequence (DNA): TGTGCCAGCAGCCGAGAGAGGACAGGGGGCAAATACGAGCAGTACTTC.

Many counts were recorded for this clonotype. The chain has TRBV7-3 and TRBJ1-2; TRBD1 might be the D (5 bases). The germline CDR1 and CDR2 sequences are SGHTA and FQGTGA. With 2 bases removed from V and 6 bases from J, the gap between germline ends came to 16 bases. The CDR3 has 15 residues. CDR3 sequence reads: CASSLDHRMENGYTF. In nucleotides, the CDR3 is TGTGCCAGCAGCTTAGATCACAGGATGGAGAATGGCTACACCTTC.

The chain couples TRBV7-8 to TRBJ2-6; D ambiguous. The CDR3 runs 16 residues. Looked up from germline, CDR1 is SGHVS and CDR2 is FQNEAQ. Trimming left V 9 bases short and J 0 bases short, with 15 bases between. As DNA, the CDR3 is TGTGCCAGTAGCCCATCTCGGTTCTCTGGGGCCAACGTCCTGACTTTC. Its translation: CASSPSRFSGANVLTF.

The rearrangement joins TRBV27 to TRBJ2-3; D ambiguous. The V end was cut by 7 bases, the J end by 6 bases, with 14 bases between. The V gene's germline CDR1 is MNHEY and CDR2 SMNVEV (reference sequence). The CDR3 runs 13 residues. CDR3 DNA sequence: TGTGCCAGCACTACCAGGCTCGAGGATACGCAGTATTTT. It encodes CASTTRLEDTQYF.

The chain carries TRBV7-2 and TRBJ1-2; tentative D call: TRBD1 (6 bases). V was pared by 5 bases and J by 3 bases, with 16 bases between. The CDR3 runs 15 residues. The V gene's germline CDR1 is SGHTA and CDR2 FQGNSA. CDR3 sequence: CASSLRGGVDYGYTF. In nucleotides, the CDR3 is TGTGCCAGCAGCCTCCGCGGGGGCGTCGACTATGGCTACACCTTC.

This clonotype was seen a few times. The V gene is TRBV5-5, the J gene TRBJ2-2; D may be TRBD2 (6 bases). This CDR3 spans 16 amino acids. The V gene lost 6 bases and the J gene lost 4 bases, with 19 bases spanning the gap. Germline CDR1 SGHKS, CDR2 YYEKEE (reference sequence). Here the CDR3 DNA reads TGTGCCAGCACCCTTGGACTAAGCGGACCCACCGGGGAGCTGTTTTTT. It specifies CASTLGLSGPTGELFF.

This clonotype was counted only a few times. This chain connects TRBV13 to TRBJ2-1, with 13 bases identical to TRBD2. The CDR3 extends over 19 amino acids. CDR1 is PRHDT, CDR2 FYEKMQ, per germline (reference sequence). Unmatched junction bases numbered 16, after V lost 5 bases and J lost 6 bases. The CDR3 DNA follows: TGTGCCAGCAGCCCCAAAGGGACTAGCGGGGAGTCCATGGGCAATGAGCAGTTCTTC. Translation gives CASSPKGTSGESMGNEQFF.

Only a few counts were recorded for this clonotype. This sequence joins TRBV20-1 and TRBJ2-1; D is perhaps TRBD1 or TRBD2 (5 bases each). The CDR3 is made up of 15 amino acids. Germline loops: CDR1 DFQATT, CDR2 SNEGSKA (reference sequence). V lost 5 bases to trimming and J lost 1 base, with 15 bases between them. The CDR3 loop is CSAGDDLFSYNEQFF. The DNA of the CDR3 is TGCAGTGCTGGGGACGACTTGTTTTCCTACAATGAGCAGTTCTTC.

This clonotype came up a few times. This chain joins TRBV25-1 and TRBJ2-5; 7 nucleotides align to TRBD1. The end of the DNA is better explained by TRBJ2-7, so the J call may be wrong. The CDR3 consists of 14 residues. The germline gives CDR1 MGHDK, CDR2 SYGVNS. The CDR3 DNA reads TGTGCCAGCAGTCTGCCCGGGACAGTCTACGAGCAGTACTTC. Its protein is CASSLPGTVYEQYF.

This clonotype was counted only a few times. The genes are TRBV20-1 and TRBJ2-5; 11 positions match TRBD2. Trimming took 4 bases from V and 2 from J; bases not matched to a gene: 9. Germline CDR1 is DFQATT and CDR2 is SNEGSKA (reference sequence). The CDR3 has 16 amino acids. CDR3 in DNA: TGCAGTGCTATTCGATTGACTAGCGGGGTTCAAGAGACCCAGTACTTC. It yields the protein CSAIRLTSGVQETQYF.

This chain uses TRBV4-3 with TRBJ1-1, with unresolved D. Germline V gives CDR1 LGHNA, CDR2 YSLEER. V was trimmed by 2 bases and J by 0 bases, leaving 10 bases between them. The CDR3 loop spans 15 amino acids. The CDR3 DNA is TGCGCCAGCAGCCAAAATCGCTACTTGAACACTGAAGCTTTCTTT. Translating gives CASSQNRYLNTEAFF.

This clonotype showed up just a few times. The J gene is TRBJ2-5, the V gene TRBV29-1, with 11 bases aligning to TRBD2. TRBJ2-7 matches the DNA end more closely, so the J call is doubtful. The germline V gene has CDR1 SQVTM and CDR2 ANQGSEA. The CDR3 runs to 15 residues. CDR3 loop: CSVEGLAGHSYEQYF. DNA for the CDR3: TGCAGCGTTGAAGGACTAGCGGGACACTCCTACGAGCAGTACTTC.

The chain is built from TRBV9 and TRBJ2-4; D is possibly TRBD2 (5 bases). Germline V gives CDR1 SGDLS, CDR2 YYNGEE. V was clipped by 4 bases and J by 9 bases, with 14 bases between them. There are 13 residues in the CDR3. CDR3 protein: CASSPQGLSIQYF. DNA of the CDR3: TGTGCCAGCAGCCCCCAAGGACTCAGCATTCAGTACTTC.

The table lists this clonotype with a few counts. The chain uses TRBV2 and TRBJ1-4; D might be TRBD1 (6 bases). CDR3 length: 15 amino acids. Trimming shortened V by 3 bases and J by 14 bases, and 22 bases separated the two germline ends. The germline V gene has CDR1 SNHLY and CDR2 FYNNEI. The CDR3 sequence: CASSDPNQRGAGLFF. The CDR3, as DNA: TGTGCCAGCAGTGATCCCAATCAGCGGGGGGCAGGTCTGTTTTTT.

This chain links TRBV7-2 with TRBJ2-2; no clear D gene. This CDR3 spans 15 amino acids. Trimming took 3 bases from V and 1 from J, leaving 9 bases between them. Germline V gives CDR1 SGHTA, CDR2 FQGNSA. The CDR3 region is CASSLNGLNTGELFF. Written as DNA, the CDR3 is TGTGCCAGCAGCTTGAATGGGTTGAACACCGGGGAGCTGTTTTTT.